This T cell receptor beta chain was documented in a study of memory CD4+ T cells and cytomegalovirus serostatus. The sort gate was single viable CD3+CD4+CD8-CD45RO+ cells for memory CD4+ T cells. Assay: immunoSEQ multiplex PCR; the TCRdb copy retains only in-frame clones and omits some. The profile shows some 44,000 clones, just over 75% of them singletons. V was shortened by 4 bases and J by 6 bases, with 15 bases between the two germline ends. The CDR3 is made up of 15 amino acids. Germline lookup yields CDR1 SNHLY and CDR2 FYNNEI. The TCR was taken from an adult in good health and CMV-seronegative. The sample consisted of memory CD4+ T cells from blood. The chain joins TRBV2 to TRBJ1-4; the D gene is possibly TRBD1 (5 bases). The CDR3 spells CASSANQGIHEKLFF. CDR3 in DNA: TGTGCCAGCAGTGCGAACCAGGGAATCCATGAAAAACTGTTTTTT.